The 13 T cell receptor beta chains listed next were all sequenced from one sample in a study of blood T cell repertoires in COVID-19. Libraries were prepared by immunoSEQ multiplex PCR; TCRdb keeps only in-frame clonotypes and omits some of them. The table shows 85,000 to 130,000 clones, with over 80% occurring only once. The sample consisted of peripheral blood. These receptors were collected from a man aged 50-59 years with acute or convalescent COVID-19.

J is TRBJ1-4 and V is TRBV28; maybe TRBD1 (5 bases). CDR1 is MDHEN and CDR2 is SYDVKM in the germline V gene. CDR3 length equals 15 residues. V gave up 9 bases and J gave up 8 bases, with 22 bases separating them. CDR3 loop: CASYGQGTNIEKLFF. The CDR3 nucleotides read TGTGCCAGTTATGGGCAGGGTACTAATATCGAAAAACTGTTTTTT.

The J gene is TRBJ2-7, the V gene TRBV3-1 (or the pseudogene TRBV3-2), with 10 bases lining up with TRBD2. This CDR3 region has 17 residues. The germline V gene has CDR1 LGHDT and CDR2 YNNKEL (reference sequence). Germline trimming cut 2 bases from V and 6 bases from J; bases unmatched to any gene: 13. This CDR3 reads CASSQRASGRGLREQYF. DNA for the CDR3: TGTGCCAGCAGCCAAAGGGCTAGCGGGAGAGGCCTCCGCGAGCAGTACTTC.

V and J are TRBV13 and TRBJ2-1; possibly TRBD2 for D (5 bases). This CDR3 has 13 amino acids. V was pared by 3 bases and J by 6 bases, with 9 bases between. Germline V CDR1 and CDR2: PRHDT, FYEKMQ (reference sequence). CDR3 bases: TGTGCCAGCAGCTTCTTAGCGACCAATGAGCAGTTCTTC. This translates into CASSFLATNEQFF.

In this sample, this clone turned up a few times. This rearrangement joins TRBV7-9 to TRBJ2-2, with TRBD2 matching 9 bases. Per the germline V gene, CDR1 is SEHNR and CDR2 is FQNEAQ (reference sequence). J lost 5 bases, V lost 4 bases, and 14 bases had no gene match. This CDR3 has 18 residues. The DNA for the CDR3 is TGTGCCAGCAGCTCAAGAAGGACTAGCGAGGGCAATACCGGGGAGCTGTTTTTT. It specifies CASSSRRTSEGNTGELFF. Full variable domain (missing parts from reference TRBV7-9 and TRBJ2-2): DTGVSQNPRHKITKRGQNVTFRCDPISEHNRLYWYRQTLGQGPEFLTYFQNEAQLEKSRLLSDRFSAERPKGSFSTLEIQRTEQGDSAMYLCASSSRRTSEGNTGELFFGEGSRLTVL.

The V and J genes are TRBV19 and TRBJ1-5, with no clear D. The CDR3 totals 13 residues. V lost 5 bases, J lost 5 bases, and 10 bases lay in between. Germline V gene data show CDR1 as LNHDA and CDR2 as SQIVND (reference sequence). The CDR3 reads CASSGGRDQPQHF. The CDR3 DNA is TGTGCCAGTAGTGGAGGAAGAGATCAGCCCCAGCATTTT.

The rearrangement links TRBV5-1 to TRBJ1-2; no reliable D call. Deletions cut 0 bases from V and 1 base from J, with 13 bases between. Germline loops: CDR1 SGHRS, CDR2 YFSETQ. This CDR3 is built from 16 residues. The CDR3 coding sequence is TGCGCCAGCAGCTTGGCTGCAGGAATCGGTAACTATGGCTACACCTTC. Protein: CASSLAAGIGNYGYTF. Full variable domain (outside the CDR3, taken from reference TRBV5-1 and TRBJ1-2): KAGVTQTPRYLIKTRGQQVTLSCSPISGHRSVSWYQQTPGQGLQFLFEYFSETQRNKGNFPGRFSGRQFSNSRSEMNVSTLELGDSALYLCASSLAAGIGNYGYTFGSGTRLTVV.

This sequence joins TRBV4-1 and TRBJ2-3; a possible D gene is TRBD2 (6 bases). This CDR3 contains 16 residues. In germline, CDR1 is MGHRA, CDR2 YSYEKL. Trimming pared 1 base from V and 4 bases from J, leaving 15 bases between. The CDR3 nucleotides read TGCGCCAGCAGCCAAGGACGACTAGTGGGAGCAGATACGCAGTATTTT. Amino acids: CASSQGRLVGADTQYF.

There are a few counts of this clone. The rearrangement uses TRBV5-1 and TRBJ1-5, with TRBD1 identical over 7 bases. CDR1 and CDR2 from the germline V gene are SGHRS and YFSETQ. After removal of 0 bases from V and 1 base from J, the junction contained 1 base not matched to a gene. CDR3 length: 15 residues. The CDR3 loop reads CASSLEGQSNQPQHF. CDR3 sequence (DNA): TGCGCCAGCAGCTTGGAGGGACAGAGCAATCAGCCCCAGCATTTT.

CDR3 sequence (DNA): TGTGCCAGCGTTGTCGAGGGGGTCCAAGAGACCCAGTACTTC. It translates to CASVVEGVQETQYF. The chain couples TRBV6-5 to TRBJ2-5, with a tentative D call TRBD1 (6 bases). CDR1 is MNHEY, CDR2 SVGAGI, per germline. V was pared by 8 bases and J by 1 base, with 14 bases between. The CDR3 runs to 14 residues.

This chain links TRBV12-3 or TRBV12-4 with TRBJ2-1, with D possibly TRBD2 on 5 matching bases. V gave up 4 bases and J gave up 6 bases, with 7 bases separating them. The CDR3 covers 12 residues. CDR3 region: CASSWTGNEQFF. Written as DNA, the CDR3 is TGTGCCAGCAGTTGGACTGGCAATGAGCAGTTCTTC.

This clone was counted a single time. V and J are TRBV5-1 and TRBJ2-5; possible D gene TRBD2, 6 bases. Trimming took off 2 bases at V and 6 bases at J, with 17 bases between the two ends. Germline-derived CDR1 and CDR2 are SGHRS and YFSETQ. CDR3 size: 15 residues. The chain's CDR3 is CASSLDTGVQKTQYF. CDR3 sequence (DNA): TGCGCCAGCAGCTTAGACACGGGGGTACAGAAGACCCAGTACTTC.

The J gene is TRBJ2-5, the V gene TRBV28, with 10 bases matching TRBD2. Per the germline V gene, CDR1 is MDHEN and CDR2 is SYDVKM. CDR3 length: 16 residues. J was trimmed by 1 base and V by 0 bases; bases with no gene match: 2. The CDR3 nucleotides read TGTGCCAGCAGTTTATGGGCTAGCGGGGGCCAAGAGACCCAGTACTTC. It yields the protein CASSLWASGGQETQYF.

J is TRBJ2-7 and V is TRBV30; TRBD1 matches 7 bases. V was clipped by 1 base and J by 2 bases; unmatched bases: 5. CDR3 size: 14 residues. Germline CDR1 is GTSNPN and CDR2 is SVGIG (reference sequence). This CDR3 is CAWSDGTVTYEQYF. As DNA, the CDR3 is TGTGCCTGGAGTGACGGGACAGTAACCTACGAGCAGTACTTC.